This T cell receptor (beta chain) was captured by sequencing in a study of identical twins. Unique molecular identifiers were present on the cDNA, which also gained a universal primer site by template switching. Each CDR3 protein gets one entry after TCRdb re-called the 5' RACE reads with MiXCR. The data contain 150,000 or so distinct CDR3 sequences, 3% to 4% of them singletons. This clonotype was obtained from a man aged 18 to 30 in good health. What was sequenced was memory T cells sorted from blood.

CDR3 residues: CASRPDRAHEQFF. In DNA, the CDR3 is TGTGCCAGCAGGCCCGACAGGGCCCATGAGCAGTTCTTC. V is TRBV11-1 and J is TRBJ2-1; 7 bases map to TRBD1. The V and J ends lost 6 bases and 8 bases, in that order; junction bases with no gene match: 7. The CDR3 extends over 13 amino acids. Germline CDR1 reads SGHAT; CDR2 reads FQDESV (reference sequence).